This TCR beta chain was retrieved from a study of response to subunit inactivated influenza vaccine. Whole-study findings and limits: After each seasonal influenza vaccination, few new T cells are recruited, the authors suggested.

Comments on this clonotype: Antigen unknown.

TCRdb called the RT-PCR reads again in MiXCR, with one record for every CDR3 protein. This table holds 500,000 to 550,000 distinct CDR3 sequences, about 8% found once. Germline V gene lookup returns CDR1 DFQATT and CDR2 SNEGSKA (reference sequence). The V segment lost 5 bases and the J segment 0 bases; nucleotides outside the gene matches: 3. This CDR3 region has 15 residues. The specimen was PBMCs from blood, collected 23 months after vaccination. The V call is TRBV20-1, the J call TRBJ2-3; TRBD2 matches 12 bases. This clonotype was obtained from a man between 50 and 70 years old who received an inactivated influenza vaccine. CDR3 sequence reads: CSAFGLAGSTDTQYF. In DNA form, the CDR3 reads TGCAGTGCTTTCGGACTAGCGGGGAGCACAGATACGCAGTATTTT.